This T cell receptor (beta chain) originates from a study of blood T cell repertoires in COVID-19. The wider study: The United States, Italy and Spain were the sources of the acute and convalescent COVID-19 samples.

This clone occurred once. Per the original methods: Estimation of nucleated cell counts was performed using reference gene primer amplification. Some clones are missing from TCRdb's copy, which holds only in-frame ones; the method was immunoSEQ multiplex PCR. V, J and clone size derive from that table, while D and trimming were established from the DNA sequence. Of 250,000 to 300,000 clones listed, around nine tenths were seen once; the top ten hold approximately 10%. The germline V gene has CDR1 SNHLY and CDR2 FYNNEI. This CDR3 spans 13 amino acids. V gave up 1 base and J gave up 6 bases, with 7 bases separating them. Seattle patients were enrolled while actively infected and followed longitudinally.

Sequencing used peripheral blood. The chain has TRBV2 and TRBJ1-5; D remains ambiguous. The receptor's source is a woman aged 25 to 39 with COVID-19, enrolled during active disease. This CDR3 reads CASSEGGAQPQHF. For the CDR3, the DNA is TGTGCCAGCAGTGAAGGAGGTGCTCAGCCCCAGCATTTT.